The 5 T cell receptor beta chains below all came from one sample that was sequenced in a study of blood T cell repertoires in COVID-19. Using immunoSEQ multiplex PCR, the repertoire was profiled, and TCRdb retains in-frame clones only, with some absent. Here the sample spans tens of thousands of clones, about three quarters being singletons. Specimen: peripheral blood. The receptors were gathered from a human donor in a cohort sampled during active COVID-19.

The chain couples TRBV20-1 to TRBJ2-1; D uncertain. The CDR3 loop spans 11 amino acids. V was clipped by 3 bases and J by 5 bases, with 5 bases between them. Germline lookup yields CDR1 DFQATT and CDR2 SNEGSKA (reference sequence). The CDR3 sequence is CSASPNNEQFF. The CDR3 nucleotides read TGCAGTGCTAGCCCCAACAATGAGCAGTTCTTC.

J is TRBJ2-1 and V is TRBV4-1; D perhaps matches TRBD2 (5 bases). V gave up 0 bases and J gave up 2 bases, with 17 bases separating them. The germline V gene has CDR1 MGHRA and CDR2 YSYEKL. The CDR3 has 18 amino acids. CDR3: CASSQEGPTGVPYNEQFF. CDR3 DNA: TGCGCCAGCAGCCAAGAAGGCCCCACCGGGGTCCCCTACAATGAGCAGTTCTTC.

The chain is built from TRBV7-8 and TRBJ1-2; D unresolved. With 2 bases removed from V and 5 bases from J, the gap between germline ends came to 15 bases. The CDR3 totals 15 residues. Germline CDR1 is SGHVS and CDR2 is FQNEAQ. This chain's CDR3 is CASSLKRGRTYGYTF. CDR3 coding DNA: TGTGCCAGCAGCTTAAAGCGGGGTCGGACGTATGGCTACACCTTC.

This chain uses TRBV7-8 with TRBJ2-7; D uncertain. The CDR3 is 14 amino acids. CDR1 SGHVS and CDR2 FQNEAQ come from the germline V gene. The V and J ends lost 7 bases and 0 bases respectively, with 13 bases between them. The chain's CDR3 is CASKADAASYEQYF. DNA of the CDR3: TGTGCCAGCAAAGCCGACGCGGCCTCCTACGAGCAGTACTTC.

This clone was detected only once. The CDR3 here is CASSPSGYGGSYEQYF. In DNA, the CDR3 is TGTGCCAGCAGCCCTTCAGGGTATGGTGGCTCCTACGAGCAGTACTTC. The chain combines TRBV13 with TRBJ2-7; tentative D call: TRBD1 (5 bases). The V end was cut by 5 bases, the J end by 0 bases, with 17 bases between. The CDR3 has 16 amino acids. The germline V gene encodes CDR1 PRHDT and CDR2 FYEKMQ (reference sequence).